This T cell receptor (beta chain) is drawn from a study of T cells after yellow fever vaccination. The germline gives CDR1 KGHSH, CDR2 LQKENI. This CDR3 spans 16 amino acids. V lost 3 bases and J lost 0; bases outside the gene matches: 1. TCRdb reanalysed the 5' RACE reads using MiXCR and keeps one entry per CDR3 protein. The sample lists under 550,000 distinct CDR3 sequences, roughly a fifth occurring once. The source of this sequence is a man in his late teens or twenties who received the YFV17D yellow fever vaccine. V is TRBV18 and J is TRBJ2-1; 11 nucleotides agree with TRBD2. The sequencing used PBMCs, collected 21 days after the first yellow fever vaccination. The CDR3: CASSPSGGGSYNEQFF. For the CDR3, the DNA is TGTGCCAGCTCACCTAGCGGGGGGGGCTCCTACAATGAGCAGTTCTTC.